This TCR beta chain was identified during a study of PD-1 blockade in classical Hodgkin lymphoma. Overall study findings and caveats: Significant TCR diversity gains by C4D1 occurred in CD4+ but not CD8+ cells.

In regard to this clone: Antigen specificity is unknown.

Trimming stripped 0 bases from V and 4 bases from J, with 6 bases between. The CDR3 contains 12 residues. Germline V gene data show CDR1 as GTSNPN and CDR2 as SVGIG (reference sequence). The sample's time point: cycle 4 day 1 (C4D1), after more than 5 weeks of nivolumab. Patients all relapsed after autologous stem cell transplantation, and there was variation in brentuximab vedotin exposure. Assay: immunoSEQ multiplex PCR; the TCRdb copy retains only in-frame clones and omits some. The sample consists of roughly 27,000 clones, around 70% of them appearing once. Sequencing used peripheral blood mononuclear cells (PBMCs), obtained before the fourth cycle of nivolumab. The chain joins TRBV30 to TRBJ1-2; D gene uncertain. The sequence was obtained from a human donor with classical Hodgkin lymphoma. The CDR3 DNA reads TGTGCCTGGAGTGTACGGGGCTATGGCTACACCTTC. Its protein is CAWSVRGYGYTF.